This passage covers 10 T cell receptor beta chains from one sample sequenced in a study of glioma-infiltrating T cells. Using RNA template, CDR3s of TCR alpha and beta were amplified with iRepertoire arm-PCR. In TCRdb, the multiplex PCR reads were re-called with MiXCR into one record per CDR3 protein. Among roughly 130,000 distinct CDR3 sequences listed, 24% were seen once. Sequenced sample: glioma tissue, nonneoplastic brain tissue, or PBMCs (not recorded which). The source is a human donor with low-grade glioma or glioblastoma, undergoing nonglioma brain surgery, or in good health (not recorded which).

By its share, this clonotype is medium-sized (0.01 to 0.1%). The V and J genes are TRBV6-1 and TRBJ2-7; D not resolved. This CDR3 is 13 amino acids long. V lost 2 bases and J lost 0, with 5 bases in between. Germline assignment: CDR1 MNHNS and CDR2 SASEGT. The CDR3 nucleotides read TGTGCCAGCAGTGAATCGAGCTCCTACGAGCAGTACGTC. Its translation: CASSESSSYEQYV.

This clonotype came up many times. The CDR3 here is CASSLVTANEQFF. Here the CDR3 DNA reads TGTGCCAGCAGTTTAGTGACCGCGAATGAGCAGTTCTTC. The gene calls are TRBV28 and TRBJ2-1; D call uncertain. This CDR3 has 13 residues. In germline, CDR1 is MDHEN, CDR2 SYDVKM. V dropped 2 bases and J dropped 7 bases, with 9 bases sitting between them.

Many counts were recorded for this clonotype. This chain uses TRBV20-1 with TRBJ2-1; D might be TRBD2 (6 bases). The CDR3 has 14 amino acids. Germline-derived CDR1 and CDR2 are DFQATT and SNEGSKA (reference sequence). Trimming shortened V by 6 bases and J by 8 bases, and 20 bases separated the two germline ends. In DNA form, the CDR3 reads TGCAGTGCCCACGGGGGTCCCACCCTAGATGAGCAGTTCTTC. Its protein is CSAHGGPTLDEQFF.

Worth noting for this clonotype: Its ends do not fully match the called genes, so a read error is possible. The rearrangement uses TRBV6-6 and TRBJ1-1; D uncertain. Germline V gene lookup returns CDR1 MNHNY and CDR2 SVGAGI (reference sequence). The CDR3 is 14 amino acids. The CDR3: CASRTLGRNTKAFF. As DNA, the CDR3 is TGTGCCAGCAGAACGCTGGGGAGAAACACTAAAGCTTTCTTT.

The rearrangement links TRBV20-1 to TRBJ1-6; 8 bases match TRBD1. Germline V CDR1 and CDR2: DFQATT, SNEGSKA (reference sequence). V lost 3 bases, J lost 7 bases, and 11 bases stayed unmatched. The CDR3 has 16 amino acids. The CDR3 spells CSASRRGRGLNSPLHF. The CDR3 nucleotides read TGCAGTGCTAGTCGTAGGGGCAGGGGGCTGAATTCACCCCTCCACTTT.

The chain employs TRBV10-3 and TRBJ2-3; D is unclear. CDR1 is ENHRY and CDR2 is SYGVKD in the germline V gene. V gave up 10 bases and J gave up 0 bases, with 11 bases separating them. The CDR3 consists of 13 residues. CDR3 bases: TGTGCCACCACCGAGGAGAGCACAGATACGCAGTATTTT. Translated: CATTEESTDTQYF.

This clonotype was detected ten times or more. This chain connects TRBV7-2 to TRBJ2-3; TRBD2 might be the D (6 bases). V lost 4 bases to trimming and J lost 1 base, with 24 bases between them. Germline V gene data show CDR1 as SGHTA and CDR2 as FQGNSA. The CDR3 has 19 residues. The DNA for the CDR3 is TGTGCCAGCAGCTCCCAGGCTCCACGACTAGTAGGGGGCACAGATACGCAGTATTTT. Translated: CASSSQAPRLVGGTDTQYF.

This clonotype occurred many times. The V and J genes are TRBV2 and TRBJ2-5, with 10 bases matching TRBD1. Germline V gene data show CDR1 as SNHLY and CDR2 as FYNNEI. The CDR3 spans 15 residues. Germline trimming cut 8 bases from V and 4 bases from J; bases unmatched to any gene: 10. CDR3 in amino acids: CASQGQGQGRETQYF. For the CDR3, the DNA is TGTGCCAGCCAGGGACAGGGGCAAGGCAGAGAGACCCAGTACTTC.

The chain is built from TRBV25-1 and TRBJ1-5; 9 nucleotides agree with TRBD1. V trimming: 4 bases; J trimming: 3 bases; junction bases outside the gene matches: 7. This CDR3 is built from 16 residues. Germline V gives CDR1 MGHDK, CDR2 SYGVNS. The CDR3 DNA follows: TGTGCCAGCAGTGGAGGGGGGACAGGGAACAATCAGCCCCAGCATTTT. This sequence encodes CASSGGGTGNNQPQHF. Drawing the rest from reference TRBV25-1 and TRBJ1-5, the complete variable domain is EADIYQTPRYLVIGTGKKITLECSQTMGHDKMYWYQQDPGMELHLIHYSYGVNSTEKGDLSSESTVSRIRTEHFPLTLESARPSHTSQYLCASSGGGTGNNQPQHFGDGTRLSIL.

This clonotype occurred many times. The V gene is TRBV6-6, the J gene TRBJ2-5, with a possible D match to TRBD2 (6 bases). Germline lookup yields CDR1 MNHNY and CDR2 SVGAGI (reference sequence). The V and J ends lost 2 bases and 5 bases respectively, with 9 bases between them. This CDR3 region has 13 residues. The CDR3 sequence: CASSYGTRETQYF. The CDR3 DNA reads as TGTGCCAGCAGTTACGGGACTCGGGAGACCCAGTACTTC.